One and the same sample provided the 10 T cell receptor beta chains below, sequenced in a study of control samples from healthy donors and cancer patients. Only in-frame clones appear in the TCRdb table, and some are missing; sequencing was by immunoSEQ multiplex PCR. The repertoire consists of tens of thousands of clones, with 84% occurring once and the leading ten covering over 25%. The sequenced material came from blood. Receptor source: a man between 50 and 59 years old in good health.

This chain uses TRBV19 with TRBJ1-1; the D is unclear. V was trimmed by 6 bases and J by 2 bases, leaving 7 bases between them. There are 12 residues in the CDR3. The V gene's germline CDR1 is LNHDA and CDR2 SQIVND (reference sequence). The CDR3 is CASRGLNTEAFF. As DNA, the CDR3 is TGTGCCAGTAGGGGCCTTAACACTGAAGCTTTCTTT.

This clone has only a few counts. J is TRBJ2-1 and V is TRBV24-1, with 7 bases lining up with TRBD1. Germline V CDR1 and CDR2: KGHDR, SFDVKD. With 3 bases clipped from V and 5 bases from J, the junction kept 3 bases outside the gene matches. The CDR3 sequence is 14 residues long. DNA for the CDR3: TGTGCCACCAGTGATAGGGACAGAGACAATGAGCAGTTCTTC. Translated: CATSDRDRDNEQFF.

This chain joins TRBV20-1 and TRBJ2-1; D call uncertain. Germline CDR1 is DFQATT and CDR2 is SNEGSKA (reference sequence). The CDR3 extends over 12 amino acids. Deletions cut 3 bases from V and 12 bases from J, with 15 bases between. The CDR3 loop is CSASDTGVGQFF. The CDR3 DNA reads TGCAGTGCTAGTGACACGGGTGTAGGGCAGTTCTTC.

This chain joins TRBV6-5 and TRBJ1-1; D unresolved. V was cut by 5 bases and J by 5 bases, with 15 bases left in between. The CDR3 consists of 14 residues. CDR1 and CDR2 from the germline V gene are MNHEY and SVGAGI. The CDR3 sequence is CASSHFGEGTEAFF. The DNA for the CDR3 is TGTGCCAGCAGTCATTTCGGGGAGGGAACTGAAGCTTTCTTT.

The V gene is TRBV12-3 or TRBV12-4, the J gene TRBJ1-4; 8 positions match TRBD1. After removal of 6 bases from V and 8 bases from J, the junction contained 5 bases not matched to a gene. The CDR3 contains 13 residues. In DNA, the CDR3 is TGTGCCAGCAGGATGACAGGGGTGGAAAAACTGTTTTTT. Its translation: CASRMTGVEKLFF.

This rearrangement joins TRBV5-6 to TRBJ1-4, with 8 positions matching TRBD1. The germline CDR1 and CDR2 sequences are SGHDT and YYEEEE. This CDR3 spans 18 amino acids. The V gene end was trimmed by 1 base and the J gene end by 8 bases; junction bases not matched to a gene: 16. CDR3 residues: CASSLQRTGRVNVEKLFF. DNA of the CDR3: TGTGCCAGCAGCTTGCAGAGGACAGGGCGAGTTAACGTCGAAAAACTGTTTTTT.

The CDR3 here is CASSWGQSQETQYF. CDR3 nucleotides: TGTGCCAGCAGTTGGGGACAGAGCCAAGAGACCCAGTACTTC. The chain has TRBV6-5 and TRBJ2-5; 7 bases are shared with TRBD1. Trimming took 4 bases from V and 1 from J; bases not matched to a gene: 3. The CDR3 length is 14 residues. The germline gives CDR1 MNHEY, CDR2 SVGAGI.

Here the CDR3 DNA reads TGCAGCGGTCGAATCACAGGGTCGGCGAATGGCTACACCTTC. Its translation: CSGRITGSANGYTF. The chain has TRBV29-1 and TRBJ1-2, with D perhaps TRBD1 (6 bases). This CDR3 is 14 amino acids long. V was shortened by 7 bases and J by 6 bases, with 21 bases between the two germline ends. Germline V gene lookup returns CDR1 SQVTM and CDR2 ANQGSEA.

This chain connects TRBV2 to TRBJ2-1, with TRBD2 identical over 10 bases. Germline values: CDR1 SNHLY, CDR2 FYNNEI. V shed 6 bases and J 0 bases; nucleotides not matched to a gene: 5. The length of the CDR3 is 16 residues. CDR3 loop: CASRRTSGYSYNEQFF. CDR3 DNA sequence: TGTGCCAGCAGAAGGACTAGCGGTTACTCCTACAATGAGCAGTTCTTC.

In this sample, this clone turned up a few times. The chain carries TRBV6-5 and TRBJ1-1, with D maybe TRBD1 (6 bases). CDR1 and CDR2 (germline): MNHEY, SVGAGI. This CDR3 comprises 16 residues. V was shortened by 4 bases and J by 0 bases, with 15 bases between the two germline ends. The CDR3, as DNA: TGTGCCAGCAGTTTTCGGACAGTATCCCTGAACACTGAAGCTTTCTTT. Its protein is CASSFRTVSLNTEAFF.